The following is a T cell receptor (beta chain) sequence with its context. Its matching antigen is unknown. These data originate in a study of T-cell reconstitution after alpha-beta-depleted transplantation in children. General observations from the study: Several hundred expanded graft clones reportedly were the source of alpha-beta T cells about two months after transplant. After transplant, high TCRbeta diversity at day 60 in some patients arose from surviving recipient T cells and thymic progenitors. Newly generated T cells supplied most T-cell counts and diversity one year post-transplant.

Germline V CDR1 and CDR2: MGHDK, SYGVNS. The CDR3 spans 18 residues. V shed 5 bases and J 0 bases; nucleotides not matched to a gene: 7. Preparation of the TCRbeta library was carried out with unique molecular identifiers. TCRdb re-called the PCR reads with MiXCR, one entry per CDR3 protein. The sample lists under 60,000 distinct CDR3 sequences, less than 6% occurring once. The sequence was obtained from a female patient aged 2 to 10 who had a stem cell transplant for aplastic anemia, so the T cells may come from the graft donor. This material consisted of PBMCs, mostly from graft donor cells, taken 60 days after TCRalphabeta/CD19-depleted stem cell transplant. V is TRBV25-1 and J is TRBJ2-6; 10 nucleotides line up with TRBD1. CDR3 coding DNA: TGTGCCAGCAGTTCGCGGACAGGGGGATTCTCTGGGGCCAACGTCCTGACTTTC. This codes for CASSSRTGGFSGANVLTF.